This T cell receptor beta chain is drawn from a study of glioma-infiltrating T cells. Trimming removed 1 base at V and 1 base at J, with 7 bases between. The CDR3 loop spans 14 amino acids. Germline assignment: CDR1 SGHAT and CDR2 FQNNGV. In regard to this clonotype: Antigen specificity is unknown.

The iRepertoire nested amplicon-rescue multiplex PCR amplified TCR alpha and beta CDR3s from RNA. Input was about 95-400 ng of tissue mRNA or PBMC total RNA. TCRdb used MiXCR to reprocess the multiplex PCR reads, holding one entry per CDR3 protein. The profile shows about 140,000 distinct CDR3 sequences, approximately 39% of them singletons. Study-level points and caveats: Tissue and blood shared very few CDR3 sequences. Above-expected tissue-blood divergence occurred in all gliomas, most in low-grade ones.

The rearrangement links TRBV11-2 to TRBJ1-1, with D uncertain. Sequenced sample: glioma tissue, nonneoplastic brain tissue, or PBMCs (not recorded which). The clonotype originates from a human donor with low-grade glioma or glioblastoma, undergoing nonglioma brain surgery, or in good health (not recorded which). The CDR3 spells CASSLGGENTEAFF. The CDR3 nucleotides are TGTGCCAGCAGCTTAGGTGGAGAGAACACTGAAGCTTTCTTT.